This T cell receptor beta chain comes out of a study of T cells after yellow fever vaccination. V lost 2 bases to trimming and J lost 5 bases, with 9 bases between them. The germline V gene encodes CDR1 PRHDT and CDR2 FYEKMQ (reference sequence). The CDR3 contains 13 residues. This clonotype was detected a few times. TCRdb redid the calling of the 5' RACE reads with MiXCR, one entry per CDR3 protein. The sample contains some 300,000 distinct CDR3 sequences, roughly 8.7% of which appear only once. The chain couples TRBV13 to TRBJ1-1; D is undetermined. The starting material was CD4+ T cells sorted from PBMCs, obtained 5 days after the yellow fever booster vaccination. The TCR originated in a man aged 18-30 years who received the YFV17D yellow fever vaccine. DNA for the CDR3: TGTGCCAGCAGCTTAAGTTTGTGGACTGAAGCTTTCTTT. It yields the protein CASSLSLWTEAFF.